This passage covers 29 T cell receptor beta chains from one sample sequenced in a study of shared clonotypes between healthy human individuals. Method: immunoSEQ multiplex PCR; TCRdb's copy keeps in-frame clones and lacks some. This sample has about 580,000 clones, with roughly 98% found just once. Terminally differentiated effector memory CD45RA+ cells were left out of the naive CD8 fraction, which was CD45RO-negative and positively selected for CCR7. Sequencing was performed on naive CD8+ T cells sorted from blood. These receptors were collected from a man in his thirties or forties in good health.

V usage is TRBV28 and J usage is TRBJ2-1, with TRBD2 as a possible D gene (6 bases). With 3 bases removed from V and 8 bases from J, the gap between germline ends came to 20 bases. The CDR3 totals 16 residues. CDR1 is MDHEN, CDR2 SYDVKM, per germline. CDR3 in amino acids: CASSFKAGILGDEQFF. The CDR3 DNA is TGTGCCAGCAGTTTTAAAGCGGGCATCCTCGGCGATGAGCAGTTCTTC.

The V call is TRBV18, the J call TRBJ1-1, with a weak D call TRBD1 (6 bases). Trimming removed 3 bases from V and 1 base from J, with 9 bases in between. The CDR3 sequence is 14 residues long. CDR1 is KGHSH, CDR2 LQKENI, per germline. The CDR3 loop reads CASSPRTANTEAFF. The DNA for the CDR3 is TGTGCCAGCTCACCCAGGACAGCGAACACTGAAGCTTTCTTT.

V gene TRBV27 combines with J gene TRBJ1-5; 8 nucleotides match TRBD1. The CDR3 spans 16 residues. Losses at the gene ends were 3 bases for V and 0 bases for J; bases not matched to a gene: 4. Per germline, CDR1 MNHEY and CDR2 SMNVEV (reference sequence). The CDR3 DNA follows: TGTGCCAGCAGTTTGGGGACAGGCACTAGCAATCAGCCCCAGCATTTT. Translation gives CASSLGTGTSNQPQHF.

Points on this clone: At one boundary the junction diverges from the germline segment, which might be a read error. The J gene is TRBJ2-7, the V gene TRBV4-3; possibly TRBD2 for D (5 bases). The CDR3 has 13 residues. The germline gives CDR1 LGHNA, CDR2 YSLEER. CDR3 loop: CASSQGTYYKQYF. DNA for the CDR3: TGCGCCAGCAGCCAAGGGACTTACTACAAGCAGTACTTC.

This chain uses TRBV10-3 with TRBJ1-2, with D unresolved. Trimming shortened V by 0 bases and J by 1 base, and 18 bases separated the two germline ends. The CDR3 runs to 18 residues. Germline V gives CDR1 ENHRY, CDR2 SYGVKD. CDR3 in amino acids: CAISESDRGPAGNYGYTF. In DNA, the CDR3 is TGTGCCATCAGTGAGTCAGATAGAGGGCCAGCGGGTAACTATGGCTACACCTTC.

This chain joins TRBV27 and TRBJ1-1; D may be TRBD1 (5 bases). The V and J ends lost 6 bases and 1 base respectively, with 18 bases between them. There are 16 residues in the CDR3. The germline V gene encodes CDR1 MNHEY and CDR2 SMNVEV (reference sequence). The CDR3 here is CASSPKRWGENTEAFF. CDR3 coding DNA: TGTGCCAGCAGCCCTAAAAGATGGGGCGAGAACACTGAAGCTTTCTTT.

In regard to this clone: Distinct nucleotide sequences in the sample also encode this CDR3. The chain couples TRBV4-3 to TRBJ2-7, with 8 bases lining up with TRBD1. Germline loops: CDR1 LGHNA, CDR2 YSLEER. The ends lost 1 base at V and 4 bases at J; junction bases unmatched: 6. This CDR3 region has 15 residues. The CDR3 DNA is TGCGCCAGCAGCCAAGGGGCAGGGGGCGCATACGAGCAGTACTTC. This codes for CASSQGAGGAYEQYF.

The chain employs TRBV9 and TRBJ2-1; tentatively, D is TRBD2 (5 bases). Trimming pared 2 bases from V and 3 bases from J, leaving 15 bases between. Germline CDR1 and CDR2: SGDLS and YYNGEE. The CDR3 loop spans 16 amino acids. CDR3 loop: CASSVRPSQFYNEQFF. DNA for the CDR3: TGTGCCAGCAGCGTCCGGCCTAGCCAATTCTACAATGAGCAGTTCTTC.

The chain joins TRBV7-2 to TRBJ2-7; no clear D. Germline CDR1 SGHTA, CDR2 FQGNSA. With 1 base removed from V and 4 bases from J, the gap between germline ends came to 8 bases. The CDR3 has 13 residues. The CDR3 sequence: CASSLEALYEQYF. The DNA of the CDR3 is TGTGCCAGCAGCTTAGAGGCCTTATACGAGCAGTACTTC. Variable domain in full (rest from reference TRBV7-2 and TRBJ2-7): GAGVSQSPSNKVTEKGKDVELRCDPISGHTALYWYRQSLGQGLEFLIYFQGNSAPDKSGLPSDRFSAERTGGSVSTLTIQRTQQEDSAVYLCASSLEALYEQYFGPGTRLTVT.

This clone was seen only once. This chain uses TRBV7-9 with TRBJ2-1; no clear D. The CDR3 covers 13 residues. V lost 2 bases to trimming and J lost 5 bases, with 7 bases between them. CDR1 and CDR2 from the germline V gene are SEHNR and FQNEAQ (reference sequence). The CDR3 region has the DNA TGTGCCAGCAGCTTACAGTCACACAATGAGCAGTTCTTC. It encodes CASSLQSHNEQFF.

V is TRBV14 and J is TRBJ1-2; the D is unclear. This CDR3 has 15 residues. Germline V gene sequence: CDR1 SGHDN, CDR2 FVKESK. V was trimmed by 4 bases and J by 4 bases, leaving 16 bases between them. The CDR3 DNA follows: TGTGCCAGCAGCCCAAGTGGACCTCCCCTCTATGGCTACACCTTC. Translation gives CASSPSGPPLYGYTF.

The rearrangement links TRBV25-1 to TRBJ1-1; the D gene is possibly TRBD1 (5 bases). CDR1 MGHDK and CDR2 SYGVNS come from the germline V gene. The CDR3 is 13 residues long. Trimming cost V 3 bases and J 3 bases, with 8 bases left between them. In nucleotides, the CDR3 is TGTGCCAGCAGTGATCAAGGGGACACTGAAGCTTTCTTT. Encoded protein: CASSDQGDTEAFF.

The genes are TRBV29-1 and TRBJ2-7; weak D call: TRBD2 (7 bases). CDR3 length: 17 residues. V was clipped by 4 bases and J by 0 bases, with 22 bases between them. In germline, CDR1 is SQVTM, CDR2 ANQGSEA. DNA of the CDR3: TGCAGCGTTGGGGCGAGGGGGGGCGCGGACGTCTCCTACGAGCAGTACTTC. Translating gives CSVGARGGADVSYEQYF.

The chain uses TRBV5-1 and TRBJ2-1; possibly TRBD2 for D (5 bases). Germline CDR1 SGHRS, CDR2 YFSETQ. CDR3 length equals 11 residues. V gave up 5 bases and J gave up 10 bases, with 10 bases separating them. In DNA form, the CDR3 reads TGCGCCAGCAGACTGGGAGACGAGCAGTTCTTC. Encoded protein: CASRLGDEQFF.

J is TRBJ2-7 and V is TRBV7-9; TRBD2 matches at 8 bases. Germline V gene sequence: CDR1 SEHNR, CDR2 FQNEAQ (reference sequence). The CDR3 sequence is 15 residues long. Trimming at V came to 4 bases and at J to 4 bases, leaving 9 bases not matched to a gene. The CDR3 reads CASSSETSVYYEQYF. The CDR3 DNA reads TGTGCCAGCAGCTCAGAGACTAGCGTTTATTACGAGCAGTACTTC.

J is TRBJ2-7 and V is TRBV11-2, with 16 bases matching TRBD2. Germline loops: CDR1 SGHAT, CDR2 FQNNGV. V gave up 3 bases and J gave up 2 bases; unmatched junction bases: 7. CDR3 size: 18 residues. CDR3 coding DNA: TGTGCCAGCAGCTTTTTTGAGGGACTAGCGGGAGGGACCTACGAGCAGTACTTC. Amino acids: CASSFFEGLAGGTYEQYF. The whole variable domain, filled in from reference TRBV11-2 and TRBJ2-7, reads EAGVAQSPRYKIIEKRQSVAFWCNPISGHATLYWYQQILGQGPKLLIQFQNNGVVDDSQLPKDRFSAERLKGVDSTLKIQPAKLEDSAVYLCASSFFEGLAGGTYEQYFGPGTRLTVT.

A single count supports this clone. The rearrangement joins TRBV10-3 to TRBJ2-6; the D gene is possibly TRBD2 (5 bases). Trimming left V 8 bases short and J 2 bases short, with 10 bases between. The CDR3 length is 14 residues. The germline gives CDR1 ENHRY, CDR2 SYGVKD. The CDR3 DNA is TGTGCCATCCTCGCGCGGGCTGGGGCCAACGTCCTGACTTTC. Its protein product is CAILARAGANVLTF.

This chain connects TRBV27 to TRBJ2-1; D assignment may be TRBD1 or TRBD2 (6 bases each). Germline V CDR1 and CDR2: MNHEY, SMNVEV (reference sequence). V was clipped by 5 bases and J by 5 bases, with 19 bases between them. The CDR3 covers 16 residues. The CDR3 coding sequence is TGTGCCAGCAGTGTCCAGACAGGAGGGGGGCACAATGAGCAGTTCTTC. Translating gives CASSVQTGGGHNEQFF.

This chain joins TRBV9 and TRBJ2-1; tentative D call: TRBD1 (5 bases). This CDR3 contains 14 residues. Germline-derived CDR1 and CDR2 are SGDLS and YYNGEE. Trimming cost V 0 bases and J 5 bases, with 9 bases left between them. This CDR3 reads CASSVAGSDNEQFF. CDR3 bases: TGTGCCAGCAGCGTAGCAGGGTCTGACAATGAGCAGTTCTTC.

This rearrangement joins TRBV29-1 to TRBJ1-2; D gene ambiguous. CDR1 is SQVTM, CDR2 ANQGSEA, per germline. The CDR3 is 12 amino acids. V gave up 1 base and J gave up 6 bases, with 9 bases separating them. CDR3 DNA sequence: TGCAGCGTTGAAGCCAAGGGAGATGGCTACACCTTC. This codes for CSVEAKGDGYTF.

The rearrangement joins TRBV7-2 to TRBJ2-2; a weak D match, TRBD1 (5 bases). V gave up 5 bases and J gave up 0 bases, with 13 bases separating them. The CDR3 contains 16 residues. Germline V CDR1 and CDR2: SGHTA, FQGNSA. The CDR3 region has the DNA TGTGCCAGCAGCCTCAATACAGGCCCGAACACCGGGGAGCTGTTTTTT. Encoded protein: CASSLNTGPNTGELFF. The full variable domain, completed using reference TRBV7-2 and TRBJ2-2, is GAGVSQSPSNKVTEKGKDVELRCDPISGHTALYWYRQSLGQGLEFLIYFQGNSAPDKSGLPSDRFSAERTGGSVSTLTIQRTQQEDSAVYLCASSLNTGPNTGELFFGEGSRLTVL.

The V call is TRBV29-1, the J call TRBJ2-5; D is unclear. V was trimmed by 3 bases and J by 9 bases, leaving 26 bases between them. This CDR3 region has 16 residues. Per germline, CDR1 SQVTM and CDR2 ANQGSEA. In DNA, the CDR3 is TGCAGCGTTGATCGGGCAGAACAAGGTATCGATTCGGCCCAGTACTTC. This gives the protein CSVDRAEQGIDSAQYF.

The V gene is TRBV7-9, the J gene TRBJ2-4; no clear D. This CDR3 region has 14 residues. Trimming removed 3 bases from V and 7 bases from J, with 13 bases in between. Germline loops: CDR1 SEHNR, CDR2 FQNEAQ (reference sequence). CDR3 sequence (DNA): TGTGCCAGCAGCTTGGCGTCGGTTGAGAACATTCAGTACTTC. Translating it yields CASSLASVENIQYF.

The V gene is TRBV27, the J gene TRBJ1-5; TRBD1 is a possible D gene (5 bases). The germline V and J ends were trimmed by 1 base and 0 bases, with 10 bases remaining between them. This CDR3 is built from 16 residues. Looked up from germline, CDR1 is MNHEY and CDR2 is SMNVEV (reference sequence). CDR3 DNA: TGTGCCAGCAGTTTATTCGGGGGATTTAGCAATCAGCCCCAGCATTTT. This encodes CASSLFGGFSNQPQHF.

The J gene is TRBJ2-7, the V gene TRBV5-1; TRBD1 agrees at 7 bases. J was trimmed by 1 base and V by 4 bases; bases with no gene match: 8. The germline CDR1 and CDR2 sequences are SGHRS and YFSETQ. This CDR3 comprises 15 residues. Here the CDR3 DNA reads TGCGCCAGCAGCGAAACCGGGACAGAATCCTACGAGCAGTACTTC. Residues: CASSETGTESYEQYF. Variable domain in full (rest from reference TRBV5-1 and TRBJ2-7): KAGVTQTPRYLIKTRGQQVTLSCSPISGHRSVSWYQQTPGQGLQFLFEYFSETQRNKGNFPGRFSGRQFSNSRSEMNVSTLELGDSALYLCASSETGTESYEQYFGPGTRLTVT.

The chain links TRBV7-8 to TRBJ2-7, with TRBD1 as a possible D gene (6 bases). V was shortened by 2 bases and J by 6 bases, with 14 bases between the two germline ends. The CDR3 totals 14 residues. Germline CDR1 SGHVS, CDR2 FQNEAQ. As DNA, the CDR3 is TGTGCCAGCAGCTTACCGAGGGGGTGGGGCGAGCAGTACTTC. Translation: CASSLPRGWGEQYF.

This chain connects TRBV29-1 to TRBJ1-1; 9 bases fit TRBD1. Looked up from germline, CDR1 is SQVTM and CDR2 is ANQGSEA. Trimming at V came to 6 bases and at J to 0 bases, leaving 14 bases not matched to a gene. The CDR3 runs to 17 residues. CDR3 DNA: TGCAGCGTCTACCCACTAGCGGGACAGGGTTTGAACACTGAAGCTTTCTTT. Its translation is CSVYPLAGQGLNTEAFF.

CDR3 nucleotides: TGTGCCAGCAGCCATAGCGGGAGAGACTACGAGCAGTACTTC. It translates to CASSHSGRDYEQYF. The V gene is TRBV6-5, the J gene TRBJ2-7; 9 bases are shared with TRBD2. The ends lost 6 bases at V and 3 bases at J; junction bases unmatched: 6. This CDR3 has 14 amino acids. The germline CDR1 and CDR2 sequences are MNHEY and SVGAGI.

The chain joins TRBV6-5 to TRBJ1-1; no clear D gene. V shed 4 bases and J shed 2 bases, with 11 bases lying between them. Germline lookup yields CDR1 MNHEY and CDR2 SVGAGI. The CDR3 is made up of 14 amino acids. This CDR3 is CASSLHAGNTEAFF. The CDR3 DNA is TGTGCCAGCAGTTTACACGCGGGCAACACTGAAGCTTTCTTT.